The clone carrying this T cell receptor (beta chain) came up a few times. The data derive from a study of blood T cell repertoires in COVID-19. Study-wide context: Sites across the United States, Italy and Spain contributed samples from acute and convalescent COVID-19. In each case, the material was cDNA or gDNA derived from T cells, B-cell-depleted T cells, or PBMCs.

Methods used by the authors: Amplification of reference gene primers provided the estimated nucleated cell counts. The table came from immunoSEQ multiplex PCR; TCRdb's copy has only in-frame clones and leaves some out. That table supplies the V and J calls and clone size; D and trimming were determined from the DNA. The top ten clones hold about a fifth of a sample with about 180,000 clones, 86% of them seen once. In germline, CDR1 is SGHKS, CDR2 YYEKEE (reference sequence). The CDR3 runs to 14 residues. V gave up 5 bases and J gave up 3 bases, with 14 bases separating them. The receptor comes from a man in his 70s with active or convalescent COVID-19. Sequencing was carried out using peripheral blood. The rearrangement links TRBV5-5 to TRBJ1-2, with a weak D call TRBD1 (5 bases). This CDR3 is CASSLMQGDYGYTF. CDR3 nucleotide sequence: TGTGCCAGCAGTCTAATGCAGGGCGACTATGGCTACACCTTC.